This T cell receptor (beta chain) was profiled in a study of blood T cell repertoires in COVID-19. Study overall: PBMCs, B-cell-depleted T cells, or T cells were the source of the cDNA or gDNA that made up the material.

Sequencing used immunoSEQ multiplex PCR; TCRdb keeps in-frame clones, though not all of them. The table shows 200,000 to 250,000 clones, with around 87% occurring only once. The CDR3 sequence is 14 residues long. Trimming stripped 2 bases from V and 10 bases from J, with 15 bases between. Germline CDR1 and CDR2: MNHNY and SVGAGI (reference sequence). The TCR sequence derives from a woman between 65 and 79 years old with active or convalescent COVID-19. The sequenced material came from peripheral blood. The chain links TRBV6-6 to TRBJ2-1; weak D call: TRBD1 (5 bases). CDR3 amino acids: CASSYLDSPLEQFF. In DNA, the CDR3 is TGTGCCAGCAGTTACCTCGACAGCCCCCTGGAGCAGTTCTTC.